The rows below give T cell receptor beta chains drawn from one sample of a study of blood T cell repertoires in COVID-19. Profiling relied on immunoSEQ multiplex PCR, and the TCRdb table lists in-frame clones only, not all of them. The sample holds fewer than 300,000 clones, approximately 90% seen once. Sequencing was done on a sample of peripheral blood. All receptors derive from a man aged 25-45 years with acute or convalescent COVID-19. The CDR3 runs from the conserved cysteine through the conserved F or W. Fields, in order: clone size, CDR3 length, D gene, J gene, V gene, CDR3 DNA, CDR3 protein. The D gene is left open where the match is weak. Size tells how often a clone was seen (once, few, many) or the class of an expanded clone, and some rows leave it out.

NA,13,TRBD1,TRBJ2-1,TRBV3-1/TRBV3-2,TGTGCCAGCCGGACCCAACAGGGGAATGAGCAGTTCTTC,CASRTQQGNEQFF
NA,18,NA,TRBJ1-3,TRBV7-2,TGTGCCAGCAGCCCAACCATCTTCCGGAGGGACTCTGGAAACACCATATATTTT,CASSPTIFRRDSGNTIYF
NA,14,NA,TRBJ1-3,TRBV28,TGTGCCAGCACTACGGGGGGGTCTGGAAACACCATATATTTT,CASTTGGSGNTIYF
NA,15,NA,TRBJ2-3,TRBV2,TGTGCCAGCAGTGAACAGGGGCTATCCACAGATACGCAGTATTTT,CASSEQGLSTDTQYF
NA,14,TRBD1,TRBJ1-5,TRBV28,TGTGCCAGCAACCGGGACAGGGGGTATCAGCCCCAGCATTTT,CASNRDRGYQPQHF
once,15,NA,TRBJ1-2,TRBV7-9,TGTGCCAGCAGCTCTAATCGAGCTACTAACTATGGCTACACCTTC,CASSSNRATNYGYTF
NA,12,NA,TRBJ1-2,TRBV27,TGTGCCAGCAGAACAGGGAACTATGGCTACACCTTC,CASRTGNYGYTF
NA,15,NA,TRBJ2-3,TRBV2,TGTGCCAGCAGTTGGGGGCGCTCTAGCACAGATACGCAGTATTTT,CASSWGRSSTDTQYF
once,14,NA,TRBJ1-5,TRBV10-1,TGCGCCAGCAGTGAACGACAGTATTATCAGCCCCAGCATTTT,CASSERQYYQPQHF
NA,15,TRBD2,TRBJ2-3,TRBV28,TGTGCCAGCTCACATTGGACTAGCAGCACAGATACGCAGTATTTT,CASSHWTSSTDTQYF
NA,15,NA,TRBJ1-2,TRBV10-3,TGTGCCATCAGTGAGGAGGCGGAGATTAACTATGGCTACACCTTC,CAISEEAEINYGYTF
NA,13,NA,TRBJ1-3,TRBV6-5,TGTGCCAGCGGACTGTTCTCTGGAAACACCATATATTTT,CASGLFSGNTIYF
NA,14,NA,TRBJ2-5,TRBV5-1,TGCGCCAGCAGCTTCAACAGGGATCAAGAGACCCAGTACTTC,CASSFNRDQETQYF
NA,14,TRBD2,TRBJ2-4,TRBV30,TGTGCCTGGAGTGCGCTAGCGGGAGGGAACATTCAGTACTTC,CAWSALAGGNIQYF
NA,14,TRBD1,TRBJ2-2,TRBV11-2,TGTGCCAGCACCTCGGGACAGTACACCGGGGAGCTGTTTTTT,CASTSGQYTGELFF
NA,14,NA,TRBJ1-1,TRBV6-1,TGTGCCAGCAGTGACCCAGGGGCGAACACTGAAGCTTTCTTT,CASSDPGANTEAFF
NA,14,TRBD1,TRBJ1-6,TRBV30,TGTGCCTGGGAAAGGGGGCACGAGAGTTCACCCCTCCACTTT,CAWERGHESSPLHF
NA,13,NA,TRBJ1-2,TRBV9,TGTGCCAGCAACAGGGCCCATCAGGACGGCTACACCTTC,CASNRAHQDGYTF
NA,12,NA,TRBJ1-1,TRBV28,TGTGCCAGCAGAGACCAGCGCACCGAAGCTTTCTTT,CASRDQRTEAFF
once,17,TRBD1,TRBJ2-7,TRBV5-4,TGTGCCAGCAGCTTGGACCCACAGGGGGCGAGTCCCCTCGAGCAGTACTTC,CASSLDPQGASPLEQYF
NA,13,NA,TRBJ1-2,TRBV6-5,TGTGCCAGCAGCTCGGACAGAGGCTATGGCTACACCTTC,CASSSDRGYGYTF
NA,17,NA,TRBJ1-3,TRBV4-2,TGTGCCAGCAGCCAAGATCCATACAGGGTGTCCGGAAACACCATATATTTT,CASSQDPYRVSGNTIYF
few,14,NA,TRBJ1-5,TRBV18,TGTGCCAGCTCACAGGGGTATAGCAATCAGCCCCAGCATTTT,CASSQGYSNQPQHF
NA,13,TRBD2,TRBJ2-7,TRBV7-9,TGTGCCAGCAGCATGGGACTAGCCTACGAGCAGTACTTC,CASSMGLAYEQYF
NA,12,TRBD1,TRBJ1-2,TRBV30,TGTGCGCTAGGGACAGGGGCGGGGGGCTACACCTTC,CALGTGAGGYTF
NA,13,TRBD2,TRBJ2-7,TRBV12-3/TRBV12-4,TGTGCCAGCAGATATAGCGGGGGGACGGAGCAGTACTTC,CASRYSGGTEQYF
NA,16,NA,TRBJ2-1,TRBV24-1,TGTGCCACCAGTGCCCTAGGAGGGTTGGTAGCAGGTGAGCAGTTCTTC,CATSALGGLVAGEQFF
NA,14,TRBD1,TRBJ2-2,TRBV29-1,TGCAGCGTTGATGCAGGGGGGAACACCGGGGAGCTGTTTTTT,CSVDAGGNTGELFF
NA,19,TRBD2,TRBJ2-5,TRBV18,TGTGCCAGCTCACTGCCGAGACTAGCGGGTATCTATTCCCAAGAGACCCAGTACTTC,CASSLPRLAGIYSQETQYF
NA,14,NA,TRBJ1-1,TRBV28,TGTGCCAGCAGTCAACAAGGGGGTTCCACTGAAGCTTTCTTT,CASSQQGGSTEAFF
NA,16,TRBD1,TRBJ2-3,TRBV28,TGTGCCAGCAGTACAAAGGGGGCTGGTATTACAGATACGCAGTATTTT,CASSTKGAGITDTQYF
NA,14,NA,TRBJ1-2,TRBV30,TGTGCCTGGAGTGTACTGGGGCAGGACTATGGCTACACCTTC,CAWSVLGQDYGYTF
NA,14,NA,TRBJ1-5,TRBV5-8,TGTGCCAGCAGCAACACAGGGAGTCGGCAGCCCCAGCATTTT,CASSNTGSRQPQHF
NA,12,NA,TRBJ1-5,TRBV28,TGTGCCAGCAGCCCTAGGGGTATGCCCCAGCATTTT,CASSPRGMPQHF
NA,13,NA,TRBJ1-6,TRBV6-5,TGTGCCAGCAGGACTCCTGGCGGTTCACCCCTCCACTTT,CASRTPGGSPLHF
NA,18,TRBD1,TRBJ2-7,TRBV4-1,TGCGCCAGCAGCCGATTCCGACAGGGGGGCAATCGTTTCTACGAGCAGTACTTC,CASSRFRQGGNRFYEQYF
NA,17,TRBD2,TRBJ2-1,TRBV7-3,TGTGCCAGCAGCCTATTTACTAGCGGGGGGGCCTACAATGAGCAGTTCTTC,CASSLFTSGGAYNEQFF
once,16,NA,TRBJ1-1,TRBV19,TGTGCCAGTAGCCCAACCGGGACAACTTATCACACTGAAGCTTTCTTT,CASSPTGTTYHTEAFF
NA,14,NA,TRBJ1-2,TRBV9,TGTGCCAGCAGCGTAGGGCGGGGGAACTATGGCTACACCTTC,CASSVGRGNYGYTF
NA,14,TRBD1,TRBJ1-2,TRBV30,TGTGCCTGGGAAGGGACAGATTTTAACTATGGCTACACCTTC,CAWEGTDFNYGYTF
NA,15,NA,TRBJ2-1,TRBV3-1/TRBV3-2,TGTGCCAGCAGCCAGGAGGGGACCCGGAGGGATGAGCAGTTCTTC,CASSQEGTRRDEQFF
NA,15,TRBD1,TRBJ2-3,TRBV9,TGTGCCAGCAGCGATCTCACAGGGGTCGCAGATACGCAGTATTTT,CASSDLTGVADTQYF
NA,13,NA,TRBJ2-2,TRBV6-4,TGTGCCAGCAGTGACCATTACACCGGGGAGCTGTTTTTT,CASSDHYTGELFF
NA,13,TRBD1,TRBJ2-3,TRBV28,TGTGCCAGTACGGGACAGTACACAGATACGCAGTATTTT,CASTGQYTDTQYF
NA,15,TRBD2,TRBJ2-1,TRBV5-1,TGCGCCAGCAGCTTTAGGGCTAGCGGGGACAATGAGCAGTTCTTC,CASSFRASGDNEQFF
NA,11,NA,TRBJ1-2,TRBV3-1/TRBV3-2,TGTGCCGCGGGGGGGAACTATGGCTACACCTTC,CAAGGNYGYTF
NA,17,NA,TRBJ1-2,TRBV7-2,TGTGCCAGCAGCCCCTTAGGCAGGGAACTGCTATCCTATGGCTACACCTTC,CASSPLGRELLSYGYTF
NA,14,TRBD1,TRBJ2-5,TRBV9,TGTGCCAGCACCACGACAGGGTGTATAGAGACCCAGTACTTC,CASTTTGCIETQYF
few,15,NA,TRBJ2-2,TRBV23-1,TGCGCCAGCAGCGCGACAGACGAGCACACCGGGGAGCTGTTTTTT,CASSATDEHTGELFF
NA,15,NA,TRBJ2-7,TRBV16,TGTGCCAGCAGCCAATTCGGAATGATAGCTCGAGAGCAGTACTTC,CASSQFGMIAREQYF
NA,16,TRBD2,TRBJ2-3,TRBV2,TGTGCCAGCAGTTACCAGCTAGCGGGCCTCACAGATACGCAGTATTTT,CASSYQLAGLTDTQYF
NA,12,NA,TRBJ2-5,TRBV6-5,TGTGCCAGCGGGCCTTTGGTGGAGACCCAGTACTTC,CASGPLVETQYF
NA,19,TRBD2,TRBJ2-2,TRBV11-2,TGTGCCAGCAGCTTGGGCCGGACTAGCGGGGGGCCCCGGGCCGGGGAGCTGTTTTTT,CASSLGRTSGGPRAGELFF